The rows below give T cell receptor beta chains drawn from one sample of a study of T-cell memory formation after mild COVID-19. MiXCR, applied by TCRdb to the 5' RACE reads, yields one record per CDR3 protein. The profile shows 130,000 to 150,000 distinct CDR3 sequences, about 6% of them singletons. The sample taken for sequencing was PBMCs or a T cell subset sorted from them (not recorded which). The receptors were sampled from an adult woman who had mild COVID-19 (a few samples of this study predate the infection). Cell type and time point are not known. Both conserved end residues are part of each CDR3. The D gene is left open where the match is weak. Not all rows give a size; the values are once, few, many and, for expanded clones, a class.

D: NA; J: TRBJ2-6; size: NA; V: TRBV5-8; DNA: TGTGCCAGCAGCTTCGGGGGATTCGGGCCTGGGGCCAACGTCCTGACTTTC; CDR3: CASSFGGFGPGANVLTF
D: NA; J: TRBJ1-1; size: few; V: TRBV6-6; DNA: TGTGCCAGCAGTTTTGGTCCCGGGAACACTGAAGCTTTCTTT; CDR3: CASSFGPGNTEAFF
D: NA; J: TRBJ2-7; size: NA; V: TRBV5-5; DNA: TGTGCCAGCAGCTTGGGCCCGGACGGCTCCTACGAGCAGTACTTC; CDR3: CASSLGPDGSYEQYF
D: TRBD2; J: TRBJ2-3; size: NA; V: TRBV4-2; DNA: TGTGCCAGCGCACCGCTAAGCGGGGGTTTCACAGATACGCAGTATTTT; CDR3: CASAPLSGGFTDTQYF
D: TRBD1; J: TRBJ2-7; size: few; V: TRBV7-6; DNA: TGTGCCAGTGCCCGGGACAGGTGGGGCGAGCAGTACTTC; CDR3: CASARDRWGEQYF
D: NA; J: TRBJ1-4; size: many; V: TRBV12-3/TRBV12-4; DNA: TGTGCCAGCAGTTTAGGTGAAAAACTGTTTTTT; CDR3: CASSLGEKLFF
D: TRBD2; J: TRBJ2-7; size: many; V: TRBV10-3; DNA: TGTGCCATCAGTGAGTCCGTGGGGGGGGGCTACGAGCAGTACTTC; CDR3: CAISESVGGGYEQYF
D: NA; J: TRBJ2-5; size: many; V: TRBV7-6; DNA: TGTGCCAGCAGCGTAGGTCAAGAGACCCAGTACTTC; CDR3: CASSVGQETQYF
D: NA; J: TRBJ2-7; size: NA; V: TRBV7-6; DNA: TGTGCCAGCAGCTTAGCGCTAAAGGACAGAGATTACGAGCAGTACTTC; CDR3: CASSLALKDRDYEQYF
D: TRBD1; J: TRBJ1-1; size: many; V: TRBV29-1; DNA: TGCAGCGCTGTATCACAGGGGGCCGGAGCTTTCTTT; CDR3: CSAVSQGAGAFF
D: NA; J: TRBJ2-5; size: NA; V: TRBV15; DNA: TGTGCCACCAGCATCCGACAGCTCCAAGAGACCCAGTACTTC; CDR3: CATSIRQLQETQYF
D: NA; J: TRBJ1-1; size: many; V: TRBV4-3; DNA: TGCGCCAGCAGCCAAGAGTGGGCGGGGACTGAAGCTTTCTTT; CDR3: CASSQEWAGTEAFF
D: NA; J: TRBJ2-7; size: many; V: TRBV9; DNA: TGTGCCAGCAGCGCCGGGGGAGCGGTCTACGAGCAGTACTTC; CDR3: CASSAGGAVYEQYF
D: NA; J: TRBJ1-1; size: many; V: TRBV12-3/TRBV12-4; DNA: TGTGCCAGCAGTTTCGGGCAGCATGAAGCTTTCTTT; CDR3: CASSFGQHEAFF
D: TRBD2; J: TRBJ2-3; size: many; V: TRBV20-1; DNA: TGCAGTGCTAGACTAGCGGGAATGGCAGATACGCAGTATTTT; CDR3: CSARLAGMADTQYF
D: TRBD1; J: TRBJ1-5; size: NA; V: TRBV27; DNA: TGTGCCAGCAGCCCCCAGGGGGCCGGTCAGCCCCAGCATTTT; CDR3: CASSPQGAGQPQHF
D: TRBD2; J: TRBJ2-1; size: NA; V: TRBV12-3/TRBV12-4; DNA: TGTGCCAGCAGTACTAGCGGGAGTTTCAATGAGCAGTTCTTC; CDR3: CASSTSGSFNEQFF
D: NA; J: TRBJ2-7; size: many; V: TRBV10-3; DNA: TGTGCCATCAGCGTTGGGGGCTACGAGCAGTACTTC; CDR3: CAISVGGYEQYF
D: TRBD2; J: TRBJ2-1; size: NA; V: TRBV6-2/TRBV6-3; DNA: TGTGCCAGCAGTACCACCTCGGGACTAGCGGGAGTTAATGAGCAGTTCTTC; CDR3: CASSTTSGLAGVNEQFF
D: TRBD1; J: TRBJ2-2; size: NA; V: TRBV3-1; DNA: TGTGCCAGCAGCCAAGACGACAGGGCGAGGGCCGGGGAGCTGTTTTTT; CDR3: CASSQDDRARAGELFF
D: NA; J: TRBJ2-7; size: many; V: TRBV7-2; DNA: TGTGCCAGCAGCCCCGGGCCTAGCCGGAACTACGAGCAGTACTTC; CDR3: CASSPGPSRNYEQYF
D: NA; J: TRBJ1-5; size: NA; V: TRBV3-1; DNA: TGTGCCAGCAGCCAAGCAGGGCGGTTTAATCAGCCCCAGCATTTT; CDR3: CASSQAGRFNQPQHF
D: NA; J: TRBJ2-7; size: many; V: TRBV20-1; DNA: TGCAGTGCTAGAGGGCCTAGGGGCGGGGAGCAGTACTTC; CDR3: CSARGPRGGEQYF
D: TRBD1; J: TRBJ1-1; size: NA; V: TRBV12-3/TRBV12-4; DNA: TGTGCCAGCACCATAAACAGGGGACTTGAAGCTTTCTTT; CDR3: CASTINRGLEAFF
D: TRBD1; J: TRBJ1-4; size: NA; V: TRBV12-3/TRBV12-4; DNA: TGTGCCAGCAGTCCGGGACAGACGAATGAAAAACTGTTTTTT; CDR3: CASSPGQTNEKLFF
D: NA; J: TRBJ2-1; size: many; V: TRBV5-1; DNA: TGCGCCAGCAGCTTAAGCGAGTACAATGAGCAGTTCTTC; CDR3: CASSLSEYNEQFF
D: NA; J: TRBJ2-3; size: many; V: TRBV7-3; DNA: TGTGCCAGCAGCTTAGGGGTCCGCACAGATACGCAGTATTTT; CDR3: CASSLGVRTDTQYF
D: NA; J: TRBJ1-6; size: many; V: TRBV27; DNA: TGTGCCAGCGCCCGGAATAACTCACCCCTCCACTTT; CDR3: CASARNNSPLHF
D: NA; J: TRBJ1-2; size: few; V: TRBV19; DNA: TGTGCCAGTAGTGCAAGAGGGCCCCCCTATGGCTACACCTTC; CDR3: CASSARGPPYGYTF
D: NA; J: TRBJ1-1; size: few; V: TRBV3-1; DNA: TGTGCCAGCAGCCTGCTACAGGGAGTTGCTGAAGCTTTCTTT; CDR3: CASSLLQGVAEAFF
D: TRBD2; J: TRBJ2-5; size: many; V: TRBV7-2; DNA: TGTGCCAGCAGCTTAGGGAGTTTGTCGGGAGGGCCCCAGGAGACCCAGTACTTC; CDR3: CASSLGSLSGGPQETQYF
D: TRBD2; J: TRBJ2-7; size: many; V: TRBV6-5; DNA: TGTGCCAGCAGTCCCTCCCAACTAGCGGGAGGGCCGGGAGCTTATAACGAGCAGTACTTC; CDR3: CASSPSQLAGGPGAYNEQYF
D: NA; J: TRBJ2-2; size: NA; V: TRBV7-3; DNA: TGTGCCAGCAGCCAGGGGATCGGGGAGCTGTTTTTT; CDR3: CASSQGIGELFF
D: NA; J: TRBJ1-1; size: NA; V: TRBV6-5; DNA: TGTGCCAGCAGCGCCCCCGGCAAGGTCACTGAAGCTTTCTTT; CDR3: CASSAPGKVTEAFF
D: NA; J: TRBJ2-6; size: many; V: TRBV7-8; DNA: TGTGCCACCCAGTGGGGTAGCTCTGGGGCCAACGTCCTGACTTTC; CDR3: CATQWGSSGANVLTF
D: NA; J: TRBJ2-1; size: few; V: TRBV15; DNA: TGTGCCACCAGCAGAGATGGTGCGGGATCCTACAATGAGCAGTTCTTC; CDR3: CATSRDGAGSYNEQFF
D: NA; J: TRBJ1-3; size: NA; V: TRBV20-1; DNA: TGCAGTGCTCCGAAACCAACAGGGTCAATCGGAAACACCATATATTTT; CDR3: CSAPKPTGSIGNTIYF
D: TRBD2; J: TRBJ2-1; size: NA; V: TRBV6-5; DNA: TGTGCCAGCAGTCCAAGTCGACTAGCGGGGGGGTCCTACAATGAGCAGTTCTTC; CDR3: CASSPSRLAGGSYNEQFF
D: NA; J: TRBJ2-7; size: few; V: TRBV2; DNA: TGTGCCAGCAGTGAAATGCGGGGAGGGGGCGAGCAGTACTTC; CDR3: CASSEMRGGGEQYF
D: NA; J: TRBJ2-2; size: many; V: TRBV29-1; DNA: TGCAGCGTTGATCGGCGTAGGGCCGGGGAGCTGTTTTTT; CDR3: CSVDRRRAGELFF
D: NA; J: TRBJ2-3; size: many; V: TRBV29-1; DNA: TGCAGCGTTGTAGTGAGCGGTGATACGCAGTATTTT; CDR3: CSVVVSGDTQYF
D: TRBD2; J: TRBJ2-7; size: NA; V: TRBV7-2; DNA: TGTGCCAGCAGCTCAACAAGCGGGAGGGTCGGGGAGCAGTACTTC; CDR3: CASSSTSGRVGEQYF
D: TRBD1; J: TRBJ1-1; size: NA; V: TRBV3-1; DNA: TGTGCCAGCAGCCCTACAGGGGGTTTGAACACTGAAGCTTTCTTT; CDR3: CASSPTGGLNTEAFF
D: NA; J: TRBJ2-3; size: many; V: TRBV24-1; DNA: TGTGCCACCAGTCCCGGGGCCAGCACAGATACGCAGTATTTT; CDR3: CATSPGASTDTQYF